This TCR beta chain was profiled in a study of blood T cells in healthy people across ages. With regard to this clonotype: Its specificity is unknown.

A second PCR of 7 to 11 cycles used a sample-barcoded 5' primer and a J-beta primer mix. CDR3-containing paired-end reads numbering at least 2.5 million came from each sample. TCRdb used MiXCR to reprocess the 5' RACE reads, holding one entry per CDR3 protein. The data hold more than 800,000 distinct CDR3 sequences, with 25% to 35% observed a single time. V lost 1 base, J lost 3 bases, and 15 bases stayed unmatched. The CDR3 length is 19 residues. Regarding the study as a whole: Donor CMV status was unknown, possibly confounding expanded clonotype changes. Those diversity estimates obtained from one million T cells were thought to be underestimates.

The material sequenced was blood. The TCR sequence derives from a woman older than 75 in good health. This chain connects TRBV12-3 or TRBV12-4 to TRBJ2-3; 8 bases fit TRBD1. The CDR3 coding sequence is TGTGCCAGCAGTTTAGGGTCCCTACAGGGGGTTGTGAGAACAGATACGCAGTATTTT. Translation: CASSLGSLQGVVRTDTQYF.